This T cell receptor (beta chain) was captured by sequencing in a study of T cell responses to AZD1222 COVID-19 vaccine. The CDR3 length is 14 residues. Germline V gives CDR1 MGHRA, CDR2 YSYEKL. Trimming removed 4 bases from V and 5 bases from J, with 14 bases in between. Assay: immunoSEQ multiplex PCR; the TCRdb copy retains only in-frame clones and omits some. This sample has 95,000 to 150,000 clones, with roughly 87% found just once. This TCR was sampled from an adult in good health. This chain uses TRBV4-1 with TRBJ1-1; the D gene is possibly TRBD1 (6 bases). The sequencing used peripheral blood, collected on day 0 of AZD1222 vaccination. CDR3 sequence reads: CASSPTGGLTEAFF. For the CDR3, the DNA is TGCGCCAGCAGCCCGACGGGGGGGCTGACTGAAGCTTTCTTT.